A selection of T cell receptor beta chains follows, all from one sample in a study of T-cell reconstitution after alpha-beta-depleted transplantation in children. One entry per CDR3 protein, called by TCRdb with MiXCR from the PCR reads. The sample yields around 87,000 distinct CDR3 sequences, 8% to 9% seen once. This sample comprised PBMCs from the stem cell graft donor, obtained from the stem cell graft. Every receptor here comes from a human donor who donated a stem cell graft to a child with congenital amegakaryocytic thrombocytopenia. Both conserved end residues are part of each CDR3. The D gene is left open where the match is weak. The size entry is marked missing in some rows and otherwise reads once, few, many or a size class.

clone size | J gene | D gene | V gene | CDR3 length | CDR3 DNA | CDR3 protein
many | TRBJ2-4 | - | TRBV20-1 | 16 | TGCAGTGCTAGCCCGGCCGGGGATTGGGCCAAAAACATTCAGTACTTC | CSASPAGDWAKNIQYF
many | TRBJ2-7 | - | TRBV14 | 15 | TGTGCCAGCAGCCAAGATCCCGCGGCAGCCTACGAGCAGTACTTC | CASSQDPAAAYEQYF
many | TRBJ2-3 | - | TRBV5-6 | 14 | TGTGCCAGCATAGACCGACGCCGCACAGATACGCAGTATTTT | CASIDRRRTDTQYF
medium-sized | TRBJ2-3 | - | TRBV12-3/TRBV12-4 | 14 | TGTGCCAGCAGCCCCACCGAGGTCACAGATACGCAGTATTTT | CASSPTEVTDTQYF
many | TRBJ2-5 | TRBD2 | TRBV12-3/TRBV12-4 | 17 | TGTGCCAGCAGTCCCCCGGGACTAGCGGGAGGTCTGGGGACCCAGTACTTC | CASSPPGLAGGLGTQYF
many | TRBJ2-3 | TRBD2 | TRBV12-3/TRBV12-4 | 15 | TGTGCCAGCAGTTTTGCGGGAGAGAACACAGATACGCAGTATTTT | CASSFAGENTDTQYF
many | TRBJ1-2 | - | TRBV5-1 | 15 | TGCGCCAGCAGTCTTTACCAAGCCACCAACTATGGCTACACCTTC | CASSLYQATNYGYTF
many | TRBJ1-2 | - | TRBV20-1 | 11 | TGCAGTGCCCTGAACCCCTATGGCTACACCTTC | CSALNPYGYTF
many | TRBJ1-1 | - | TRBV3-1 | 14 | TGTGCCAGCAGCTCGAGTACCGAGAACACTGAAGCTTTCTTT | CASSSSTENTEAFF
- | TRBJ2-5 | TRBD1 | TRBV5-1 | 15 | TGCGCCAGCAGCTTTAATCCGGGACAGAGAGAGACCCAGTACTTC | CASSFNPGQRETQYF
many | TRBJ2-7 | TRBD2 | TRBV29-1 | 15 | TGCAGCGTTGTGCCCCCTACTAGCGCCACCTACGAGCAGTACTTC | CSVVPPTSATYEQYF
many | TRBJ2-3 | - | TRBV5-1 | 15 | TGCGCCAGCAGCTGGCAGGACGGGCATACAGATACGCAGTATTTT | CASSWQDGHTDTQYF
many | TRBJ1-1 | - | TRBV20-1 | 13 | TGCAGTTTCCTCTCACTCGAGAACACTGAAGCTTTCTTT | CSFLSLENTEAFF
many | TRBJ1-1 | - | TRBV12-3/TRBV12-4 | 13 | TGTGCCAGCAGTTTCCGTCGTTCCCCTGAAGCTTTCTTT | CASSFRRSPEAFF
many | TRBJ2-1 | TRBD2 | TRBV5-1 | 15 | TGCGCCAGCAGCAGAGCGGGAGGTATCTACAATGAGCAGTTCTTC | CASSRAGGIYNEQFF
many | TRBJ2-3 | - | TRBV10-3 | 11 | TGTGCCATCAGTGGCGGAAATACGCAGTATTTT | CAISGGNTQYF
many | TRBJ1-1 | TRBD1 | TRBV5-1 | 13 | TGCGCCAGCAGCCTGGGGGACAGGCGTGAAGCTTTCTTT | CASSLGDRREAFF
few | TRBJ1-4 | - | TRBV28 | 15 | TGTGCCAGCAGTCCCCGCAGGGACCGAAATGAAAAACTGTTTTTT | CASSPRRDRNEKLFF
many | TRBJ1-4 | TRBD1 | TRBV20-1 | 14 | TGCAGTGCACCGTCTACAGGGGAAGGTGAAAAACTGTTTTTT | CSAPSTGEGEKLFF
many | TRBJ2-7 | - | TRBV21-1 | 14 | TGTGCCAGCAGCCGTAGGGACACCTCCTACGAGCAGTACTTC | CASSRRDTSYEQYF
many | TRBJ1-1 | - | TRBV21-1 | 22 | TGTGCCAGCCGGCATAAACCCCACCAACGGAGGGTCCCCAACCACCCTTGGACTGAAGCTTTCTTT | CASRHKPHQRRVPNHPWTEAFF
few | TRBJ2-2 | - | TRBV5-1 | 13 | TGCGCCAGCAGCTTCATCAACACCGGGGAGCTGTTTTTT | CASSFINTGELFF
many | TRBJ1-5 | TRBD1 | TRBV7-9 | 14 | TGTGCCAGCAGTTTGACAGGGGGAGGCCAGCCCCAGCATTTT | CASSLTGGGQPQHF
many | TRBJ1-5 | - | TRBV28 | 15 | TGTGCCAGCAGTTTATTAGGGGCAGGTGATCAGCCCCAGCATTTT | CASSLLGAGDQPQHF
few | TRBJ1-2 | - | TRBV12-3/TRBV12-4 | 13 | TGTGCCAGCAGTCGCAAGCCGACAAGTGGCTACACCTTC | CASSRKPTSGYTF
many | TRBJ1-3 | TRBD1 | TRBV5-1 | 15 | TGCGCCAGCAGCTTGGATTCGGGACAGATGAACACCATATATTTT | CASSLDSGQMNTIYF